This TCR beta chain was sequenced during a study of T cells in Graves' hyperthyroidism and ophthalmopathy. Using RNA transcripts as the source, TCR beta CDR3 regions were amplified. Researchers ran a first-round RT-PCR on the TCR CDR3 using the HTBI primer set. Via MiXCR, TCRdb re-called the multiplex PCR reads, giving one row per CDR3 protein. The sample lists a few hundred thousand distinct CDR3 sequences, roughly 13% occurring once. Trimming took 4 bases from V and 5 from J; bases not matched to a gene: 19. Germline V gene lookup returns CDR1 KGHDR and CDR2 SFDVKD. The length of the CDR3 is 19 residues.

This sequence joins TRBV24-1 and TRBJ2-5, with 9 bases identical to TRBD2. Source material: blood. This TCR was sampled from a woman aged 18-29 years with Graves' hyperthyroidism. The CDR3 region is CATSDHGGWREGLEETQYF. DNA for the CDR3: TGTGCCACCAGTGACCATGGAGGTTGGCGGGAGGGTTTAGAGGAGACCCAGTACTTC.